What follows are 30 T cell receptor beta chains derived from one specimen sequenced in a study of cytomegalovirus exposure and HLA in healthy donors. PCR involved 60 Vbeta and 13 Jbeta primers. TCRdb keeps only in-frame clones here, not all; method: immunoSEQ multiplex PCR. This sample has roughly 120,000 clones, with about 75% found just once. Sequencing was performed on PBMCs. The receptors stem from a middle-aged woman in good health and CMV-seropositive.

The V and J genes are TRBV27 and TRBJ2-7, with D unclear. This CDR3 has 12 amino acids. The V gene lost 6 bases and the J gene lost 6 bases, with 12 bases spanning the gap. Per the germline V gene, CDR1 is MNHEY and CDR2 is SMNVEV (reference sequence). The CDR3 here is CASRETASEQYF. CDR3 nucleotide sequence: TGTGCCAGCAGGGAGACGGCATCCGAGCAGTACTTC.

This chain links TRBV4-1 with TRBJ2-1, with D uncertain. The CDR3 covers 13 residues. Looked up from germline, CDR1 is MGHRA and CDR2 is YSYEKL. V lost 0 bases and J 4 bases, leaving 4 bases between the germline ends. As DNA, the CDR3 is TGCGCCAGCAGCCAAGAGACTTACAATGAGCAGTTCTTC. Translated, it gives CASSQETYNEQFF.

V and J are TRBV13 and TRBJ2-5, with TRBD2 matching over 11 bases. In germline, CDR1 is PRHDT, CDR2 FYEKMQ (reference sequence). The V gene end was trimmed by 4 bases and the J gene end by 1 base; junction bases not matched to a gene: 8. This CDR3 is built from 17 residues. The CDR3, as DNA: TGTGCCAGCAGCTCTCTAGCGGGAGGACAAGCCCAAGAGACCCAGTACTTC. Its translation: CASSSLAGGQAQETQYF. Based on the CDR3 plus reference TRBV13 and TRBJ2-5, the full variable domain is AAGVIQSPRHLIKEKRETATLKCYPIPRHDTVYWYQQGPGQDPQFLISFYEKMQSDKGSIPDRFSAQQFSDYHSELNMSSLELGDSALYFCASSSLAGGQAQETQYFGPGTRLLVL.

The chain carries TRBV30 and TRBJ1-5, with D unclear. Trimming took off 8 bases at V and 4 bases at J, with 12 bases between the two ends. The CDR3 has 12 residues. Germline V gene data show CDR1 as GTSNPN and CDR2 as SVGIG (reference sequence). The CDR3 protein is CALGPGNQPQHF. Here the CDR3 DNA reads TGTGCCCTAGGCCCGGGAAATCAGCCCCAGCATTTT. Looking up the rest from reference TRBV30 and TRBJ1-5 gives the full variable domain: SQTIHQWPATLVQPVGSPLSLECTVEGTSNPNLYWYRQAAGRGLQLLFYSVGIGQISSEVPQNLSASRPQDRQFILSSKKLLLSDSGFYLCALGPGNQPQHFGDGTRLSIL.

This chain uses TRBV30 with TRBJ2-7, with TRBD2 matching over 10 bases. The CDR3 runs to 14 residues. The germline CDR1 and CDR2 sequences are GTSNPN and SVGIG (reference sequence). Trimming at V came to 4 bases and at J to 5 bases, leaving 8 bases not matched to a gene. The CDR3 coding sequence is TGTGCCTGGATGAAGCCTAGCGGGAGCCACGAGCAGTACTTC. Protein sequence: CAWMKPSGSHEQYF.

The CDR3 nucleotides are TGTGCCTGGAGCTTCGGGACAGGGAATAGCTACACCTTC. It specifies CAWSFGTGNSYTF. The chain carries TRBV30 and TRBJ1-2; the match to TRBD1 covers 9 bases. Germline CDR1 reads GTSNPN; CDR2 reads SVGIG (reference sequence). This CDR3 is built from 13 residues. V gave up 3 bases and J gave up 9 bases; unmatched junction bases: 8.

V is TRBV6-5 and J is TRBJ2-7, with 9 positions matching TRBD1. Looked up from germline, CDR1 is MNHEY and CDR2 is SVGAGI. The V gene end was trimmed by 3 bases and the J gene end by 7 bases; junction bases not matched to a gene: 4. The CDR3 has 13 amino acids. This CDR3 is CASSYSDRGEQYF. The CDR3 DNA follows: TGTGCCAGCAGTTATTCTGACAGGGGGGAGCAGTACTTC.

V and J are TRBV7-9 and TRBJ2-5; D ambiguous. Germline loops: CDR1 SEHNR, CDR2 FQNEAQ (reference sequence). The germline V and J ends were trimmed by 5 bases and 1 base, with 5 bases remaining between them. This CDR3 is built from 12 residues. The chain's CDR3 is CASSPSQETQYF. For the CDR3, the DNA is TGTGCCAGCAGCCCTTCCCAAGAGACCCAGTACTTC.

The chain links TRBV27 to TRBJ1-4, with D uncertain. Between the trimmed V and J ends, which lost 0 bases and 12 bases, there was a span of 17 bases. CDR3 length equals 15 residues. Germline lookup yields CDR1 MNHEY and CDR2 SMNVEV (reference sequence). For the CDR3, the DNA is TGTGCCAGCAGTTTATCCCGGGGTCTTGCGGTCGAACTGTTTTTT. Amino acid sequence: CASSLSRGLAVELFF.

The chain employs TRBV30 and TRBJ1-5; tentatively, D is TRBD1 (5 bases). CDR3 length: 15 amino acids. CDR1 and CDR2 (germline): GTSNPN, SVGIG (reference sequence). Trimming left V 2 bases short and J 1 base short, with 12 bases between. Here the CDR3 reads CAWSIGHGSNQPQHF. Written as DNA, the CDR3 is TGTGCCTGGAGTATCGGACACGGGAGCAATCAGCCCCAGCATTTT.

This clone has a single count. J is TRBJ1-1 and V is TRBV27; possibly TRBD1 for D (6 bases). Germline V gene data show CDR1 as MNHEY and CDR2 as SMNVEV (reference sequence). The V end was cut by 2 bases, the J end by 4 bases, with 14 bases between. This CDR3 spans 15 amino acids. CDR3 coding DNA: TGTGCCAGCAGTTTAAAGCACAGGGAGCTCACTGAAGCTTTCTTT. Protein: CASSLKHRELTEAFF.

This clone showed up just a few times. The J gene is TRBJ1-6, the V gene TRBV7-9; no clear D gene. Germline CDR1 and CDR2: SEHNR and FQNEAQ (reference sequence). Trimming stripped 1 base from V and 7 bases from J, with 11 bases between. The CDR3 runs to 15 residues. The DNA for the CDR3 is TGTGCCAGCAGCTTAGGTCAGGCTGGGAATTCACCCCTCCACTTT. Amino acids: CASSLGQAGNSPLHF.

The chain has TRBV29-1 and TRBJ2-7; D may be TRBD2 (7 bases). V was trimmed by 4 bases and J by 3 bases, leaving 19 bases between them. The CDR3 covers 15 residues. From germline, CDR1 is SQVTM and CDR2 ANQGSEA. CDR3 DNA: TGCAGCGTTGGGGGGGGTGGCAGGGGTGTCTACGAGCAGTACTTC. As protein: CSVGGGGRGVYEQYF.

This clone was seen a single time. V gene TRBV7-9 combines with J gene TRBJ2-7; 9 nucleotides line up with TRBD2. The CDR3 is made up of 15 amino acids. V shed 3 bases and J 5 bases; nucleotides not matched to a gene: 8. Germline-derived CDR1 and CDR2 are SEHNR and FQNEAQ (reference sequence). The CDR3 DNA is TGTGCCAGCAGCTTCTTCGCGGGAGGGCCCCACGAGCAGTACTTC. It specifies CASSFFAGGPHEQYF.

This clone was found once. The genes are TRBV18 and TRBJ2-5, with D maybe TRBD2 (6 bases). Between the trimmed V and J ends, which lost 2 bases and 5 bases, there was a span of 12 bases. The CDR3 is 14 amino acids. CDR1 KGHSH and CDR2 LQKENI come from the germline V gene. The CDR3 is CASSPNGGPETQYF. The CDR3 coding sequence is TGTGCCAGCTCACCAAATGGAGGGCCCGAGACCCAGTACTTC.

The chain employs TRBV4-1 and TRBJ2-3; perhaps TRBD1 as D (5 bases). The germline gives CDR1 MGHRA, CDR2 YSYEKL. The CDR3 runs to 14 residues. The germline V and J ends were trimmed by 5 bases and 2 bases, with 11 bases remaining between them. The CDR3 DNA reads as TGCGCCAGCAGCAAGGGGCAGTACACAGATACGCAGTATTTT. Its protein product is CASSKGQYTDTQYF.

V and J are TRBV6-1 and TRBJ2-4, with 10 bases identical to TRBD1. This CDR3 is built from 17 residues. Trimming took 8 bases from V and 5 from J; bases not matched to a gene: 15. Germline V lookup: CDR1 MNHNS, CDR2 SASEGT. The CDR3 region has the DNA TGTGCCAGCGGTGCCCCCGGGACAGGGGAGGGGGAAAACATTCAGTACTTC. Amino acid sequence: CASGAPGTGEGENIQYF.

This clone was seen a few times. The rearrangement joins TRBV15 to TRBJ1-3; a weak D match, TRBD1 (5 bases). Germline V gene lookup returns CDR1 LNHNV and CDR2 YYDKDF (reference sequence). The CDR3 length is 14 residues. V gave up 5 bases and J gave up 8 bases, with 16 bases separating them. The CDR3 bases are TGTGCCACCAGCGCAGGGTACGCTCCGGACACCATATATTTT. This gives the protein CATSAGYAPDTIYF.

The chain recombines TRBV28 with TRBJ2-5, with D maybe TRBD2 (5 bases). CDR3 size: 15 residues. V gave up 6 bases and J gave up 5 bases, with 19 bases separating them. CDR1 is MDHEN, CDR2 SYDVKM, per germline. CDR3 in amino acids: CASRGLSRPGETQYF. CDR3 in DNA: TGTGCCAGCAGGGGTCTTTCACGACCGGGGGAGACCCAGTACTTC.

This clone was detected once. The chain is built from TRBV11-3 and TRBJ2-7; TRBD2 agrees at 7 bases. The ends lost 5 bases at V and 1 base at J; junction bases unmatched: 2. Looked up from germline, CDR1 is SGHNT and CDR2 is YENEEA. The CDR3 spans 13 residues. The CDR3, as DNA: TGTGCCAGCAGCCCGGGAGGATCCTACGAGCAGTACTTC. It is translated as CASSPGGSYEQYF.

This chain connects TRBV4-3 to TRBJ2-2; 10 bases are a match to TRBD2. This CDR3 has 17 amino acids. V shed 0 bases and J 3 bases; nucleotides not matched to a gene: 4. Germline V lookup: CDR1 LGHNA, CDR2 YSLEER. CDR3 in DNA: TGCGCCAGCAGCCAAGAGACTAGCGGGTCTCACACCGGGGAGCTGTTTTTT. The encoded protein is CASSQETSGSHTGELFF.

The chain's CDR3 is CASSPGTSYF. In DNA, the CDR3 is TGTGCCAGTAGTCCCGGGACATCGTACTTC. The rearrangement uses TRBV19 and TRBJ2-7; D is possibly TRBD1 (6 bases). The CDR3 extends over 10 amino acids. The V end was cut by 5 bases, the J end by 12 bases, with 11 bases between. Per the germline V gene, CDR1 is LNHDA and CDR2 is SQIVND (reference sequence).

The J gene is TRBJ2-7, the V gene TRBV7-3, with 9 bases matching TRBD1. With 4 bases clipped from V and 4 bases from J, the junction kept 8 bases outside the gene matches. Germline-derived CDR1 and CDR2 are SGHTA and FQGTGA. The CDR3 has 15 amino acids. The CDR3: CASSSLDGQGYEQYF. The CDR3 coding sequence is TGTGCCAGCAGCTCCCTAGACGGACAGGGGTACGAGCAGTACTTC.

The chain has TRBV1 and TRBJ1-3; the table names TRBD1, a call not compared with the DNA. TRBV1 is reported as a pseudogene. The CDR3 contains 15 residues. As DNA, the CDR3 is TGCACCAGCAGCCAAGACAGGGGGTTCGGAAACACCATATATTTT. It specifies CTSSQDRGFGNTIYF.

The chain couples TRBV7-3 to TRBJ2-7, with unresolved D. CDR1 is SGHTA and CDR2 is FQGTGA in the germline V gene. Deletions cut 0 bases from V and 6 bases from J, with 6 bases between. This CDR3 contains 12 residues. Here the CDR3 reads CASSLTGREQYF. For the CDR3, the DNA is TGTGCCAGCAGCTTAACCGGTCGCGAGCAGTACTTC.

The CDR3 loop reads CASSLRTGGSTDTQYF. The CDR3 nucleotides are TGTGCCAGCAGCCTCCGGACAGGGGGAAGCACAGATACGCAGTATTTT. The genes are TRBV5-6 and TRBJ2-3; TRBD1 matches at 10 bases. CDR3 length: 16 amino acids. V trimming: 4 bases; J trimming: 0 bases; junction bases outside the gene matches: 5. Germline values: CDR1 SGHDT, CDR2 YYEEEE.

In its sample, this clone was seen a few times. The genes are TRBV19 and TRBJ1-1; 9 nucleotides align to TRBD1. The J segment lost 1 base and the V segment lost 6 bases, leaving 9 bases of the junction unmatched. The germline V gene encodes CDR1 LNHDA and CDR2 SQIVND (reference sequence). This CDR3 has 16 residues. CDR3 coding DNA: TGTGCCAGTAGGAGGGACAGGGCGATATCGAACACTGAAGCTTTCTTT. It is translated as CASRRDRAISNTEAFF.

The chain couples TRBV10-3 to TRBJ2-2; the match to TRBD2 covers 10 bases. Germline V gives CDR1 ENHRY, CDR2 SYGVKD. The junction had 16 bases not matched to a gene; V was cut back by 0 bases and J by 6 bases. This CDR3 comprises 20 residues. The CDR3 reads CAISESVGGLAEVFAGELFF. For the CDR3, the DNA is TGTGCCATCAGTGAGTCAGTTGGCGGACTAGCGGAGGTCTTTGCCGGGGAGCTGTTTTTT.

CDR3 sequence reads: CASSVEGQQNTEAFF. The CDR3 DNA is TGTGCCAGCAGCGTAGAGGGACAGCAGAACACTGAAGCTTTCTTT. The chain links TRBV9 to TRBJ1-1, with TRBD1 matching over 7 bases. Germline V lookup: CDR1 SGDLS, CDR2 YYNGEE. The CDR3 is made up of 15 amino acids. The trim removed 0 bases at V and 1 base at J, leaving 3 bases unmatched.

This sequence joins TRBV4-3 and TRBJ1-4; D is uncertain. The CDR3 contains 20 residues. Between the trimmed V and J ends, which lost 0 bases and 2 bases, there was a span of 22 bases. Germline values: CDR1 LGHNA, CDR2 YSLEER. The CDR3 reads CASSQDLGLSVLTTNEKLFF. The CDR3 DNA reads as TGCGCCAGCAGCCAAGATTTGGGCCTCTCGGTGCTCACGACTAATGAAAAACTGTTTTTT.